These T cell receptor beta chains were read from a single sample in a study of T cell changes during pregnancy in multiple sclerosis. Here immunoSEQ multiplex PCR was the method, and the copy in TCRdb shows in-frame clones only, minus some. The top ten hold less than 2.5% of the sample, which has 69,000 or so clones, approximately 92% seen once. Sequenced here: peripheral blood, sampled before pregnancy. The receptors come from a female donor with multiple sclerosis, enrolled in a pregnancy study. Each CDR3 is given with its conserved first and last residue. The order of the fields is J gene, V gene, CDR3 protein.

j_gene: TRBJ2-6
v_gene: TRBV27
CDR3aa: CASSLGGQGPSGANVLTF

j_gene: TRBJ2-7
v_gene: TRBV2
CDR3aa: CASSVGASYEQYF

j_gene: TRBJ2-3
v_gene: TRBV6-1
CDR3aa: CASTWTSGTDTQYF

j_gene: TRBJ1-5
v_gene: TRBV12-5
CDR3aa: CASGLVPGFQPQHF

j_gene: TRBJ1-4
v_gene: TRBV7-6
CDR3aa: CASSFQQGLTEKLFF

j_gene: TRBJ2-7
v_gene: TRBV28
CDR3aa: CASSWVGGGNYEQYF

j_gene: TRBJ1-2
v_gene: TRBV7-3
CDR3aa: CASSRDRGTGYTF

j_gene: TRBJ1-2
v_gene: TRBV18
CDR3aa: CASSPSLGRVSDGYTF

j_gene: TRBJ2-1
v_gene: TRBV19
CDR3aa: CASSMSPGGYNEQFF

j_gene: TRBJ2-1
v_gene: TRBV11-2
CDR3aa: CASSRLRERTVNEQFF

j_gene: TRBJ2-7
v_gene: TRBV9
CDR3aa: CASSVEAGETYEQYF

j_gene: TRBJ2-1
v_gene: TRBV27
CDR3aa: CASSLQRETNNEQFF